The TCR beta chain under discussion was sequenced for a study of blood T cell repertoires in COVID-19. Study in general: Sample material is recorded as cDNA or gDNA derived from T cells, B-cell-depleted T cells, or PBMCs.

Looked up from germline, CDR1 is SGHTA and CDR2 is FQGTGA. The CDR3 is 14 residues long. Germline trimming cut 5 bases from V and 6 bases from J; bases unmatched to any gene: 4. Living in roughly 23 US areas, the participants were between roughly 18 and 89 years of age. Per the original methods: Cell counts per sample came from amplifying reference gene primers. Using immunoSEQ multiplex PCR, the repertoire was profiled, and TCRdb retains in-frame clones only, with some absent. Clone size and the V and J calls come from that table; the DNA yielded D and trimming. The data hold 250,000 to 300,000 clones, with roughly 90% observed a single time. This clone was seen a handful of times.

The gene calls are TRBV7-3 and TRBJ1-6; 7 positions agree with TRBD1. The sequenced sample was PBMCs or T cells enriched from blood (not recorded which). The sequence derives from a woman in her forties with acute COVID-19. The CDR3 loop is CASSAGQPNSPLHF. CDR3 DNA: TGTGCCAGCAGCGCGGGACAGCCTAATTCACCCCTCCACTTT.